The 14 T cell receptor beta chains listed next were all sequenced from one sample in a study of tumor and adjacent non-tumor tissue in lung cancer. RNA was extracted from bulk tissue without any cell sorting. More than 3 cm separated this lung sample from the edge of the tumor. The library came from three nested PCR rounds adapted from ARM-PCR protocols. A single record per CDR3 protein comes from TCRdb applying MiXCR to the multiplex PCR reads. In the table there are 60,000 to 100,000 distinct CDR3 sequences, over 65% of which are singletons. The sample taken for sequencing was distant non-tumor lung tissue. Receptor source: a man aged 70-80 years with non-small cell lung cancer.

This clonotype has only a few counts. A much larger clone lies one base from this, so it may be a read error. V gene TRBV28 combines with J gene TRBJ1-2, with 7 nucleotides matching TRBD1. Looked up from germline, CDR1 is MDHEN and CDR2 is SYDVKM. This CDR3 has 17 amino acids. Germline trimming cut 4 bases from V and 0 bases from J; bases unmatched to any gene: 11. The CDR3 DNA sequence: TGTGCCAGCAGTTATGTTTTAACCGGACAGGCTAACTATGGCTACACCTTC. It is translated as CASSYVLTGQANYGYTF.

Worth noting for this clonotype: Its ends do not fully match the called genes, so a read error is possible. This chain joins TRBV29-1 and TRBJ2-3; a possible D gene is TRBD1 (6 bases). The CDR3 has 14 amino acids. From germline, CDR1 is SQVTM and CDR2 ANQGSEA. CDR3 coding DNA: TGCAGCCTCCCTGGGACATCTCGCACAGATACTCAGTATTTT. Encoded protein: CSLPGTSRTDTQYF.

For this clonotype: A read error may produce the germline difference seen at one junction end. This sequence joins TRBV6-1 and TRBJ2-1; weak D call: TRBD2 (6 bases). The CDR3 has 17 amino acids. Germline values: CDR1 MNHNS, CDR2 SASEGT. CDR3 region: CVSSEDMGLFGYYEQFF. In DNA form, the CDR3 reads TGTGTCAGCAGTGAAGACATGGGACTCTTTGGCTACTATGAGCAGTTCTTC.

The DNA for the CDR3 is TGTGCCAGCAGCACTGATCCGGGTCAGCCCCAGCATTTT. It translates to CASSTDPGQPQHF. The V gene is TRBV9, the J gene TRBJ1-5; the D is unclear. V dropped 4 bases and J dropped 6 bases, with 11 bases sitting between them. Germline CDR1 SGDLS, CDR2 YYNGEE. The CDR3 covers 13 residues.

V is TRBV12-3 or TRBV12-4 and J is TRBJ1-2; D not certain. Trimming removed 6 bases at V and 2 bases at J, with 13 bases between. This CDR3 contains 14 residues. CDR3 sequence reads: CASRAGKDNYGYTF. In DNA form, the CDR3 reads TGTGCCAGCAGGGCCGGGAAGGACAACTATGGCTACACCTTC.

In regard to this clonotype: One base away lies a much larger clone, so this may be a sequencing read error. V and J are TRBV6-1 and TRBJ2-3, with D uncertain. The germline gives CDR1 MNHNS, CDR2 SASEGT. The CDR3 totals 13 residues. CDR3 bases: TGTCCCAGCAGACCCGCTAGCACAGATACGCAGTATTTT. As protein: CPSRPASTDTQYF.

Note on this clonotype: This could be a read error, since a much larger clone is one nucleotide away. The J gene is TRBJ1-5, the V gene TRBV6-1; the D gene is possibly TRBD1 (6 bases). The CDR3 is made up of 15 amino acids. From germline, CDR1 is MNHNS and CDR2 SASEGT. CDR3 in DNA: TGTGCCAGCAGTGAACAGGGGATAATCAATCAGCCCCAGCTTTTT. It is translated as CASSEQGIINQPQLF.

The chain has TRBV7-9 and TRBJ2-1; weak D call: TRBD2 (6 bases). The length of the CDR3 is 16 residues. Germline V gene sequence: CDR1 SEHNR, CDR2 FQNEAQ (reference sequence). Trimming removed 4 bases at V and 2 bases at J, with 15 bases between. The CDR3 DNA reads TGTGCCAGCAGCTGGACCGGGACTCCTCCCTACAATGAGCAGTTCTTC. Its translation is CASSWTGTPPYNEQFF.

Concerning this clonotype: One end of the junction does not line up with germline, which may come from a read error. The chain is built from TRBV6-4 and TRBJ2-2; tentative D call: TRBD1 (6 bases). The CDR3 has 15 residues. CDR1 and CDR2 (germline): MRHNA, SNTAGT. The chain's CDR3 is CASSKDSLNTGELLF. As DNA, the CDR3 is TGTGCCAGCAGTAAGGACAGCCTGAATACCGGGGAGCTGCTTTTT.

CDR3 residues: CASSFDRGRFKKQHF. The CDR3 nucleotides are TGTGCCAGCAGTTTCGACAGGGGGCGTTTTAAGAAACAGCATTTT. This chain connects TRBV6-2 or TRBV6-3 to TRBJ1-5; TRBD1 aligns across 10 bases. The CDR3 totals 15 residues. With 4 bases clipped from V and 13 bases from J, the junction kept 13 bases outside the gene matches. Germline-derived CDR1 and CDR2 are MNHEY and SVGEGT.

This clonotype was picked up a small number of times. A read error may account for a junction end that differs from germline. This rearrangement joins TRBV11-2 to TRBJ2-7; TRBD1 matches at 8 bases. The CDR3 extends over 15 amino acids. Germline assignment: CDR1 SGHAT and CDR2 FQNNGV. The chain's CDR3 is CASSLDQGAPYEQRF. CDR3 DNA sequence: TGTGCCAGCAGCTTAGATCAGGGGGCCCCCTACGAGCAGAGATTC.

On this clonotype itself: A much bigger clone sits one base away, suggesting this may be a read error. This chain connects TRBV6-5 to TRBJ2-3; no reliable D call. The V end lost 0 bases, the J end lost 2 bases, and 6 bases lay between the germline ends. CDR3 length equals 14 residues. CDR1 and CDR2 (germline): MNHEY, SVGAGI. This CDR3 reads CASSYSCDTDTQYF. The CDR3 nucleotides are TGTGCCAGCAGTTACTCCTGTGACACAGATACGCAGTATTTT.

This clonotype was detected ten times or more. The chain has TRBV20-1 and TRBJ2-4; D is unresolved. The CDR3 is made up of 13 amino acids. With 3 bases removed from V and 3 bases from J, the gap between germline ends came to 9 bases. CDR1 and CDR2 from the germline V gene are DFQATT and SNEGSKA (reference sequence). CDR3 protein: CSARPFDKNIQYF. CDR3 nucleotides: TGCAGTGCTAGGCCGTTTGACAAAAACATTCAGTACTTC.

In regard to this clonotype: Likely a read error: the CDR3 ends without its conserved phenylalanine or tryptophan. The CDR3 reads CASSYPRRESVNYGYTL. For the CDR3, the DNA is TGTGCCAGCAGTTACCCTCGCCGGGAGAGCGTTAACTATGGCTACACCCTC. This chain connects TRBV6-2 or TRBV6-3 to TRBJ1-2; D uncertain. V shed 2 bases and J shed 1 base, with 17 bases lying between them. CDR1 is MNHEY, CDR2 SVGEGT, per germline. The CDR3 covers 17 residues.